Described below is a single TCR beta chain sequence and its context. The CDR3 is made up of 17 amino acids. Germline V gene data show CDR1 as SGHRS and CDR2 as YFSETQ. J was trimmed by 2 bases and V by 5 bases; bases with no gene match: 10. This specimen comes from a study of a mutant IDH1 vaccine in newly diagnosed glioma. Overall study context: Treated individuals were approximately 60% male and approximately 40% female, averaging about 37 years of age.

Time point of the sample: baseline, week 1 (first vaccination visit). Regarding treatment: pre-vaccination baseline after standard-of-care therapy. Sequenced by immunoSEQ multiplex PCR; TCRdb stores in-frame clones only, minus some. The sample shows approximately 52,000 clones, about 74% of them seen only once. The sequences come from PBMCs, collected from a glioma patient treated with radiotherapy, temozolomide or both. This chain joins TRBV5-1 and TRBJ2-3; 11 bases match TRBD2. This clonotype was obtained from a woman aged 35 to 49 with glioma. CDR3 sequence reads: CASSFPPSGGNTDTQYF. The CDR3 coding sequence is TGCGCCAGCAGTTTTCCTCCTAGCGGGGGGAACACAGATACGCAGTATTTT. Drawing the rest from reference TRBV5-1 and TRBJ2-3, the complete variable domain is KAGVTQTPRYLIKTRGQQVTLSCSPISGHRSVSWYQQTPGQGLQFLFEYFSETQRNKGNFPGRFSGRQFSNSRSEMNVSTLELGDSALYLCASSFPPSGGNTDTQYFGPGTRLTVL.